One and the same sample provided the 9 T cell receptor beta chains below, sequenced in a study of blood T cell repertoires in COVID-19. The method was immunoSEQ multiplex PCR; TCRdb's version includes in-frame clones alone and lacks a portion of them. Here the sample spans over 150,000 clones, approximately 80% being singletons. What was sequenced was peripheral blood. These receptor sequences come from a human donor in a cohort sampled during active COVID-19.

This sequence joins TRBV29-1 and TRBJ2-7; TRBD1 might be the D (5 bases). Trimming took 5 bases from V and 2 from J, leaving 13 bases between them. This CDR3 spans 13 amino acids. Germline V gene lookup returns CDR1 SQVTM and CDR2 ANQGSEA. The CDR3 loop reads CSVCGREPYEQYF. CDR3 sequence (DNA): TGCAGCGTTTGTGGCAGGGAACCCTACGAGCAGTACTTC.

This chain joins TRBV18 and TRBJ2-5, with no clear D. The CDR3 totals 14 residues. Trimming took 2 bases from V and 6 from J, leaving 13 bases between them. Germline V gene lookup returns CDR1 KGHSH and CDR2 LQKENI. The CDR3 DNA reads TGTGCCAGCTCACCAATGGCAGTCCGAAAGACCCAGTACTTC. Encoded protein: CASSPMAVRKTQYF.

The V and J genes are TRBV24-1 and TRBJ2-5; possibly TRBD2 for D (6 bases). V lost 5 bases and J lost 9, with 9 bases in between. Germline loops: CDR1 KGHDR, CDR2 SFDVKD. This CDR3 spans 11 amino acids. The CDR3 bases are TGTGCCACCAGTGGAGGGGAGGCCCAGTACTTC. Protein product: CATSGGEAQYF.

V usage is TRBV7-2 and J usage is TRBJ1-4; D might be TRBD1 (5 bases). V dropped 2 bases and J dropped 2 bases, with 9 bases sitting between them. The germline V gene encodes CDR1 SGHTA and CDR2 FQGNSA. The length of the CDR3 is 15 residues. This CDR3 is CASSLMGQTNEKLFF. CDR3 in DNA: TGTGCCAGCAGCTTAATGGGGCAGACTAATGAAAAACTGTTTTTT. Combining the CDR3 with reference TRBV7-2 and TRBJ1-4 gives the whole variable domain GAGVSQSPSNKVTEKGKDVELRCDPISGHTALYWYRQSLGQGLEFLIYFQGNSAPDKSGLPSDRFSAERTGGSVSTLTIQRTQQEDSAVYLCASSLMGQTNEKLFFGSGTQLSVL.

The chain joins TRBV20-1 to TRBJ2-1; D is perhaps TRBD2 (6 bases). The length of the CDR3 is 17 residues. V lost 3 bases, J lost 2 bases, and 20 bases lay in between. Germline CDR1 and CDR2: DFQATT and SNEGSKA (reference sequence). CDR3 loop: CSASPSGGIKPYNEQFF. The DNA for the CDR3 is TGCAGTGCTAGTCCGAGCGGCGGGATCAAGCCCTACAATGAGCAGTTCTTC.

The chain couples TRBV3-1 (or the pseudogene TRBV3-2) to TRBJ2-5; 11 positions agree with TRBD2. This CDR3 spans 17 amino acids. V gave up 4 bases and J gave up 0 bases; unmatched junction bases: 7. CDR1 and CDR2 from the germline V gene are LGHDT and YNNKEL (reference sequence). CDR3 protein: CASSLGLAGMYQETQYF. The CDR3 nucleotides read TGTGCCAGCAGCCTCGGACTAGCGGGCATGTACCAAGAGACCCAGTACTTC.

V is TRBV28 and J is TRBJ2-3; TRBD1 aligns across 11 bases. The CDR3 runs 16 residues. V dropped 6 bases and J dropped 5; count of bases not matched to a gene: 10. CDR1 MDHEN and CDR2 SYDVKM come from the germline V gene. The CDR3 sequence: CASSRTGGGRRDTQYF. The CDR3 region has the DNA TGTGCCAGCAGCCGGACAGGGGGCGGTCGCAGAGATACGCAGTATTTT.

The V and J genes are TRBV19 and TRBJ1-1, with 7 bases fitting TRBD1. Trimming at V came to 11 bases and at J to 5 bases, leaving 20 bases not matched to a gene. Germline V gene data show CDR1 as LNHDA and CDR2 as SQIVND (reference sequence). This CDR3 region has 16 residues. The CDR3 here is CAGATGIATQGTEAFF. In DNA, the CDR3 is TGTGCCGGAGCGACAGGGATTGCGACCCAGGGTACTGAAGCTTTCTTT.

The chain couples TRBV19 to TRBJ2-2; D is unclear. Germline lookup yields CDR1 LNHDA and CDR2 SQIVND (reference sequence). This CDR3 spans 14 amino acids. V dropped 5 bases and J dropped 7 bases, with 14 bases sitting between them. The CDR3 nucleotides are TGTGCCAGTAGTCCCTTTGACATTAGCGGGGAGCTGTTTTTT. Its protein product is CASSPFDISGELFF. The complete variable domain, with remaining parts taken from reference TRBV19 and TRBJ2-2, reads DGGITQSPKYLFRKEGQNVTLSCEQNLNHDAMYWYRQDPGQGLRLIYYSQIVNDFQKGDIAEGYSVSREKKESFPLTVTSAQKNPTAFYLCASSPFDISGELFFGEGSRLTVL.